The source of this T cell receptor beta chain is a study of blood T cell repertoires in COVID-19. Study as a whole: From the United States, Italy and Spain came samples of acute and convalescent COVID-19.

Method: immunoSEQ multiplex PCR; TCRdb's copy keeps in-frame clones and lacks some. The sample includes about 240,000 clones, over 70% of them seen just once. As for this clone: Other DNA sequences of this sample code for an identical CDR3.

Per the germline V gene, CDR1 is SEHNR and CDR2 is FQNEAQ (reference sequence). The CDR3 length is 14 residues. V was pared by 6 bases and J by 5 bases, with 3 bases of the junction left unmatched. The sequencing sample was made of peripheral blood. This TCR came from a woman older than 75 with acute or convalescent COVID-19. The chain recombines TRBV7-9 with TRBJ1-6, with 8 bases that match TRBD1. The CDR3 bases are TGTGCCAGCAGTTTGGACAGGGATAATTCACCCCTCCACTTT. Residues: CASSLDRDNSPLHF.